This T cell receptor (beta chain) was identified in a study of blood T cell repertoires in COVID-19 (dated by TCRdb to about 2020). Regarding the study in general: Samples from collaborators originated in the United States, Italy and Spain and spanned both the acute and convalescent phases of COVID-19. Samples came from the ongoing ImmuneRACE study (first 160 participants) plus 1,254 subjects from 6 global collaborators. The prospective study material was composed of cDNA or gDNA derived from T cells, B-cell-depleted T cells, or PBMCs. HLA class I and class II types, where available, came from metadata supplied by the sample provider rather than from assay-based typing. Subjects who had been exposed to COVID-19, were actively infected with it, or had recovered from it provided the deeply sampled blood TCRbeta repertoires that made up the dataset. Sample metadata almost always included a de-identified subject ID, COVID-19 status, age in years and sex. A freely available public database, intended as a resource for researchers studying the immune response to SARS-CoV-2, is where the repertoires were released. Overall results and qualifications from the work: The amount of clinical and demographic metadata varied by source and participant and was provided uncurated.

The CDR3 covers 16 residues, taking in both the cysteine and the phenylalanine. Only the CDR3 DNA stays, 48 bases, in frame from base 1. Taken from the germline V gene, the CDR1 and CDR2 loops are KGHSH and LQKENI. Between the V and J ends, shortened by 2 bases and 0 bases respectively, the junction contains 8 bases. TCRbeta CDR3 regions were amplified from genomic DNA by means of the immunoSEQ Assay, a bias-controlled multiplex PCR. Turning to the authors' computational methods: The number of nucleated cells in each sample was estimated from the amplification of reference gene primers within the assay. To quantify the absolute abundance of each unique TCRbeta CDR3 rearrangement, sequence reads were collapsed and filtered. For each sample, productive Simpson clonality was calculated by taking the square root of Simpson's diversity index across productive rearrangements. TCRdb holds this immuneACCESS table with in-frame rearrangements only. Some clones are missing; in checked studies, unresolved V genes explain under half, and the rest has no known cause. V, J and clone size were drawn from that table, and D and trimming were deduced from the DNA. This sample is represented by approximately 350,000 clones; 75% to 90% of them were singletons. The ten largest clones take up roughly 0.99% of the sample.

Participants in the prospective study were enrolled through a virtual design, were aged roughly 18 to 95 years, and lived in roughly 24 United States geographic areas. To assign participants to cohorts, the prospective study relied on clinical history that participants themselves reported in a screening survey and a study questionnaire. Recovered participants in ImmuneRACE Cohort 3 were defined as having two consecutive negative NP/OP PCR tests, clearance from a healthcare professional, or resolution of symptoms. Mobile phlebotomists in the prospective study collected whole blood, serum and a nasopharyngeal or oropharyngeal swab from every participant. Prospective study participants could optionally give additional blood draws and questionnaires over an approximately 2-month period. Before DNA extraction, prospective study blood samples were shipped either frozen or at room temperature. Note on this clone: No cognate antigen has been identified for it. No much larger clonotype is one base removed from it; base qualities were not supplied.

The sample taken for sequencing was PBMCs or T cells enriched from blood (not recorded which). This receptor was taken from a man aged 18 to 30 who had recovered from COVID-19. The rearranged segments are TRBV18 and TRBJ2-6, and perhaps TRBD1 as D gene, on 6 matching bases. The DNA sequence reads TGTGCCAGCTCACCAACAGGGAACTCTGGGGCCAACGTCCTGACTTTC. This translates into CASSPTGNSGANVLTF.